A selection of T cell receptor beta chains follows, all from one sample in a study of T cell responses to AZD1222 COVID-19 vaccine. Only in-frame clones appear in the TCRdb table, and some are missing; sequencing was by immunoSEQ multiplex PCR. The sample shows 95,000 to 150,000 clones, 75% to 90% of them seen only once. The sample here was peripheral blood, taken on day 0 of AZD1222 vaccination. The receptors derive from an adult in good health. Each CDR3 is given with its conserved first and last residue. D genes are given only for firm matches. Clone size, where shown, is once, few, many, or a class for clones that have expanded.

TRBJ2-2,NA,13,NA,TRBV5-8,CASSLKRTGELFF,TGTGCCAGCAGCTTGAAGCGCACCGGGGAGCTGTTTTTT
TRBJ1-6,NA,15,TRBD1,TRBV19,CASSPRDRVNSPLHF,TGTGCCAGTAGTCCAAGGGACAGGGTAAATTCACCCCTCCACTTT
TRBJ2-5,NA,15,TRBD2,TRBV7-9,CASLRTSGRQETQYF,TGTGCCAGCCTACGGACTAGCGGACGCCAAGAGACCCAGTACTTC
TRBJ2-5,NA,13,TRBD1,TRBV2,CASSGDSQETQYF,TGTGCCAGCAGTGGGGACAGCCAAGAGACCCAGTACTTC
TRBJ2-5,NA,15,TRBD1,TRBV5-6,CASSWGTGSGETQYF,TGTGCCAGCAGCTGGGGGACAGGGTCGGGAGAGACCCAGTACTTC
TRBJ1-6,NA,16,NA,TRBV9,CASSPRTSSYNSPLHF,TGTGCCAGCAGCCCCAGGACGAGCTCCTATAATTCACCCCTCCACTTT
TRBJ2-1,NA,19,NA,TRBV21-1,CASSNWEAFDRPTFGEQFF,TGTGCCAGCAGCAACTGGGAGGCGTTCGACAGGCCTACCTTCGGCGAGCAGTTCTTC
TRBJ2-5,NA,12,NA,TRBV29-1,CSVYPIQETQYF,TGCAGCGTGTACCCCATTCAAGAGACCCAGTACTTC
TRBJ2-1,NA,16,TRBD1,TRBV9,CASSVAGQGAYNEQFF,TGTGCCAGCAGCGTAGCTGGACAGGGGGCTTACAATGAGCAGTTCTTC
TRBJ1-1,NA,14,NA,TRBV2,CASSWGLGNTEAFF,TGTGCCAGCAGTTGGGGACTGGGAAACACTGAAGCTTTCTTT
TRBJ1-4,NA,16,NA,TRBV4-3,CASSQEGRTTNEKLFF,TGCGCCAGCAGCCAAGAGGGACGGACAACTAATGAAAAACTGTTTTTT
TRBJ1-1,NA,15,NA,TRBV4-3,CASSQDQGWSTEAFF,TGCGCCAGCAGCCAAGATCAGGGTTGGAGCACTGAAGCTTTCTTT
TRBJ2-6,NA,15,NA,TRBV6-2/TRBV6-3,CASSPPGFGANVLTF,TGTGCCAGCAGTCCCCCAGGGTTTGGGGCCAACGTCCTGACTTTC
TRBJ2-1,once,16,NA,TRBV5-6,CASSLVGRSSYNEQFF,TGTGCCAGCAGCTTGGTGGGACGTAGCTCCTACAATGAGCAGTTCTTC
TRBJ2-3,NA,12,NA,TRBV5-1,CASTSDTDTQYF,TGCGCCAGCACATCTGACACAGATACGCAGTATTTT
TRBJ2-7,few,15,TRBD2,TRBV4-1,CASSQGLVASYEQYF,TGCGCCAGCAGCCAGGGACTAGTGGCATCCTACGAGCAGTACTTC
TRBJ1-1,NA,14,NA,TRBV12-5,CASALGQGSTEAFF,TGTGCTAGTGCCCTGGGGCAGGGGAGCACTGAAGCTTTCTTT
TRBJ1-2,NA,14,NA,TRBV6-5,CASSSGPANYGYTF,TGTGCCAGCAGTTCCGGGCCCGCTAACTATGGCTACACCTTC
TRBJ1-1,NA,14,NA,TRBV11-2,CASSLDIRGSEAFF,TGTGCCAGCAGCTTAGATATTAGGGGGTCTGAAGCTTTCTTT
TRBJ2-7,NA,15,NA,TRBV11-2,CASSLVGTGAYEQYF,TGTGCCAGCAGCTTAGTGGGGACTGGAGCCTACGAGCAGTACTTC
TRBJ1-2,once,15,NA,TRBV7-2,CASSLRGSDIYGYTF,TGTGCCAGCAGCTTACGTGGCAGCGACATCTATGGCTACACCTTC
TRBJ2-7,NA,14,TRBD1,TRBV5-4,CASSQGQGVWEQYF,TGTGCCAGCAGCCAGGGACAGGGGGTTTGGGAGCAGTACTTC
TRBJ2-3,NA,14,TRBD2,TRBV6-2/TRBV6-3,CASSGGLGFHTQYF,TGTGCCAGCAGTGGGGGACTAGGGTTTCATACGCAGTATTTT
TRBJ1-2,once,12,NA,TRBV7-2,CASSLDGVGYTF,TGTGCCAGCAGCTTAGATGGGGTAGGCTACACCTTC
TRBJ2-7,NA,21,NA,TRBV4-3,CASSQVGRGRAIFRSSYEQYF,TGCGCCAGCAGCCAAGTGGGTAGGGGGAGGGCCATCTTCCGAAGCTCCTACGAGCAGTACTTC
TRBJ1-1,NA,12,TRBD1,TRBV12-3/TRBV12-4,CASSGDRYEAFF,TGTGCCAGCAGTGGGGACAGGTATGAAGCTTTCTTT
TRBJ2-5,NA,18,TRBD2,TRBV2,CASSRILAGGPDQETQYF,TGTGCCAGCAGTCGCATACTAGCGGGGGGGCCGGACCAAGAGACCCAGTACTTC
TRBJ2-7,NA,15,NA,TRBV18,CASSPGPGAIYEQYF,TGTGCCAGCTCACCGGGCCCGGGCGCCATCTACGAGCAGTACTTC
TRBJ2-7,NA,15,NA,TRBV5-1,CASSLEWGRAYEQYF,TGCGCCAGCAGCTTGGAATGGGGCAGGGCCTACGAGCAGTACTTC
TRBJ1-4,NA,15,TRBD1,TRBV18,CASSHDREVNEKLFF,TGTGCCAGCTCACACGACAGGGAGGTTAATGAAAAACTGTTTTTT
TRBJ1-1,NA,14,NA,TRBV7-6,CASSLEQGSEEAFF,TGTGCCAGCAGCTTAGAACAGGGCAGTGAGGAAGCTTTCTTT
TRBJ2-7,NA,14,NA,TRBV13,CASSLVNSPYEQYF,TGTGCCAGCAGCTTAGTTAATAGTCCCTACGAGCAGTACTTC
TRBJ2-3,NA,14,NA,TRBV27,CASKGGQSTDTQYF,TGTGCCAGCAAAGGCGGCCAGAGCACAGATACGCAGTATTTT
TRBJ2-7,once,14,NA,TRBV5-1,CASSLRHGSYEQYF,TGCGCCAGCAGCTTGCGGCACGGATCCTACGAGCAGTACTTC